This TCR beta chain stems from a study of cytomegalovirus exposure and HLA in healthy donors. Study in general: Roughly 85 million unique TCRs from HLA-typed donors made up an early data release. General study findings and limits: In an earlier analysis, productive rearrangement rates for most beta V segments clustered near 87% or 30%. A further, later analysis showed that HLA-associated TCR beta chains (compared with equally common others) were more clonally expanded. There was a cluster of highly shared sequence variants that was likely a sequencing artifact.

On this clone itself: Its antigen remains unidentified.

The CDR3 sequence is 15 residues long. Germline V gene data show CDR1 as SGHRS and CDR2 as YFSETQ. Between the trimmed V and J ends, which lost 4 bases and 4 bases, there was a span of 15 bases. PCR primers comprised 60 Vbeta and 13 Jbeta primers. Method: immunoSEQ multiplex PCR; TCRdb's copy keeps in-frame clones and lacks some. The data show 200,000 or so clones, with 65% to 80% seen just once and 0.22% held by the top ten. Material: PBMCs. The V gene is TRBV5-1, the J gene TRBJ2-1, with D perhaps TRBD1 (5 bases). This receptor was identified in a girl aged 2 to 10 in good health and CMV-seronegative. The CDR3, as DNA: TGCGCCAGCAGCCCAAGGGCCGACAGTTACAATGAGCAGTTCTTC. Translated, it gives CASSPRADSYNEQFF.